Below, 4 T cell receptor beta chains from the same sample are listed, as sequenced in a study of shared clonotypes between healthy human individuals. Naive CD8 cells comprised CD45RO-negative, CCR7-positively selected cells, excluding terminally differentiated effector memory CD45RA+ cells. Method: immunoSEQ multiplex PCR; TCRdb's copy keeps in-frame clones and lacks some. The sample yields millions of clones, approximately 94% seen once. The sample taken for sequencing was naive CD8+ T cells sorted from blood. Receptors originate from a man aged 18-30 years in good health.

On this clone: The junction differs from germline at one of its ends, possibly a read error. The chain is built from TRBV28 and TRBJ1-1, with 11 bases identical to TRBD1. The germline gives CDR1 MDHEN, CDR2 SYDVKM. The CDR3 is 13 amino acids. This CDR3 reads CASSLAPRDRGSF. The CDR3 nucleotides read TGTGCCAGCAGTCTCGCCCCACGGGACAGGGGGAGCTTT.

This chain joins TRBV9 and TRBJ2-2; D could derive from TRBD1 or TRBD2 (6 bases each). The ends were cut back, 3 bases at V and 4 bases at J, with 10 bases in the middle. The CDR3 contains 14 residues. Germline CDR1 SGDLS, CDR2 YYNGEE. CDR3 in DNA: TGTGCCAGCAGCGACAGGGAGGTCACCGGGGAGCTGTTTTTT. It translates to CASSDREVTGELFF.

V is TRBV5-1 and J is TRBJ2-7, with 8 bases fitting TRBD1. The ends lost 4 bases at V and 6 bases at J; junction bases unmatched: 9. CDR3 length equals 14 residues. The germline gives CDR1 SGHRS, CDR2 YFSETQ. CDR3 protein: CASSPGTGGVEQYF. The DNA for the CDR3 is TGCGCCAGCAGCCCGGGGACAGGTGGGGTCGAGCAGTACTTC. The whole variable domain, remainder taken from reference TRBV5-1 and TRBJ2-7, is KAGVTQTPRYLIKTRGQQVTLSCSPISGHRSVSWYQQTPGQGLQFLFEYFSETQRNKGNFPGRFSGRQFSNSRSEMNVSTLELGDSALYLCASSPGTGGVEQYFGPGTRLTVT.

CDR3 coding DNA: TGTGCCAGCGGGGGACTAGCAGAAAACATTCAGTACTTC. Its translation: CASGGLAENIQYF. The gene calls are TRBV25-1 and TRBJ2-4; TRBD2 matches at 9 bases. The junction had 4 bases not matched to a gene; V was cut back by 8 bases and J by 5 bases. The CDR3 is 13 residues long. Germline values: CDR1 MGHDK, CDR2 SYGVNS.